This TCR beta chain derives from a study of glioma-infiltrating T cells. TCR alpha and beta CDR3 regions were amplified from RNA using iRepertoire nested multiplex PCR. Tissue mRNA or PBMC total RNA, roughly 90-400 ng, went into one-step reverse transcription and amplification. Using its own MiXCR run on the multiplex PCR reads, TCRdb lists one record per CDR3 protein. Of about 400,000 distinct CDR3 sequences listed, 41% are singletons. With V trimmed by 3 bases and J by 2 bases, 9 bases remained unmatched. CDR3 length: 16 residues. The germline CDR1 and CDR2 sequences are LNHNV and YYDKDF (reference sequence). There are many counts of this clonotype.

What was sequenced was glioma tissue, nonneoplastic brain tissue, or PBMCs (not recorded which). The receptor's source is a human donor with low-grade glioma or glioblastoma, undergoing nonglioma brain surgery, or in good health (not recorded which). The chain uses TRBV15 and TRBJ2-7, with 8 bases lining up with TRBD1. CDR3 amino acids: CATSRASSTGAYEQYF. As DNA, the CDR3 is TGTGCCACCAGCAGGGCCTCGTCGACAGGGGCCTACGAGCAGTACTTC.